These 5 T cell receptor beta chains came from one sample sequenced in a study of T cells after somatic rescue of genetic block. Here immunoSEQ multiplex PCR was the method, and the copy in TCRdb shows in-frame clones only, minus some. The table includes tens of thousands of clones, about 91% detected once. Sequenced material: peripheral blood mononuclear cells (PBMCs). The receptor source for this set is a middle-aged man.

The chain uses TRBV11-2 and TRBJ2-1, with D unclear. V lost 5 bases to trimming and J lost 0 bases, with 11 bases between them. The CDR3 sequence is 15 residues long. Germline values: CDR1 SGHAT, CDR2 FQNNGV. The CDR3 region has the DNA TGTGCCAGCAGCCCCTGGGAAAGCTCCTACAATGAGCAGTTCTTC. Amino acid sequence: CASSPWESSYNEQFF. Full variable domain (remainder filled in from reference TRBV11-2 and TRBJ2-1): EAGVAQSPRYKIIEKRQSVAFWCNPISGHATLYWYQQILGQGPKLLIQFQNNGVVDDSQLPKDRFSAERLKGVDSTLKIQPAKLEDSAVYLCASSPWESSYNEQFFGPGTRLTVL.

This chain links TRBV27 with TRBJ2-1; 9 bases fit TRBD1. This CDR3 region has 14 residues. CDR1 is MNHEY, CDR2 SMNVEV, per germline (reference sequence). Losses at the gene ends were 6 bases for V and 4 bases for J; bases not matched to a gene: 4. The CDR3 sequence is CASSRDRVYNEQFF. The CDR3, as DNA: TGTGCCAGCAGCCGGGACAGGGTTTACAATGAGCAGTTCTTC.

The chain uses TRBV12-5 and TRBJ1-2; 8 bases are a match to TRBD1. J was trimmed by 5 bases and V by 11 bases; bases with no gene match: 7. CDR3 length equals 12 residues. Germline CDR1 LGHNT, CDR2 FRNRAP. CDR3 DNA sequence: TGTGCTCCGACAGGGGAACAGTATGGCTACACCTTC. Translated: CAPTGEQYGYTF.

This chain joins TRBV5-6 and TRBJ1-5; 9 bases fit TRBD1. This CDR3 spans 16 amino acids. Germline CDR1 SGHDT, CDR2 YYEEEE. With 4 bases clipped from V and 4 bases from J, the junction kept 9 bases outside the gene matches. The CDR3 reads CASSKNRDRVNQPQHF. CDR3 DNA: TGTGCCAGCAGCAAAAACCGGGACAGGGTTAATCAGCCCCAGCATTTT.

The V gene is TRBV6-6, the J gene TRBJ1-1; 9 bases map to TRBD1. The ends lost 2 bases at V and 0 bases at J; junction bases unmatched: 4. This CDR3 has 16 residues. Germline V gene sequence: CDR1 MNHNY, CDR2 SVGAGI (reference sequence). The CDR3: CASSYPGQGMNTEAFF. CDR3 DNA sequence: TGTGCCAGCAGTTACCCGGGACAGGGTATGAACACTGAAGCTTTCTTT.